These 20 T cell receptor beta chains share one sample of origin, sequenced in a study of PD-1 blockade in classical Hodgkin lymphoma. Noted time point: cycle 4 day 1 (C4D1), after 5 to 7 weeks of nivolumab. Exposure to brentuximab vedotin varied, and each patient had relapsed following autologous stem cell transplantation. The assay was immunoSEQ multiplex PCR, and TCRdb's table has in-frame clones only and misses some. This table holds roughly 50,000 clones, roughly 89% found once. Specimen: peripheral blood mononuclear cells (PBMCs), collected before the fourth cycle of nivolumab. Source of these receptors: a human donor with classical Hodgkin lymphoma.

The genes are TRBV7-8 and TRBJ1-2, with TRBD1 as a possible D gene (6 bases). Germline CDR1 is SGHVS and CDR2 is FQNEAQ. This CDR3 comprises 15 residues. Deletions cut 4 bases from V and 8 bases from J, with 20 bases between. The chain's CDR3 is CASSSYIGTNDGYTF. The DNA for the CDR3 is TGTGCCAGCAGCTCATACATCGGGACAAACGACGGCTACACCTTC.

The chain recombines TRBV19 with TRBJ2-1, with D uncertain. The length of the CDR3 is 12 residues. The V end lost 3 bases, the J end lost 7 bases, and 7 bases lay between the germline ends. The germline V gene encodes CDR1 LNHDA and CDR2 SQIVND (reference sequence). The CDR3 here is CASSIAENEQFF. DNA for the CDR3: TGTGCCAGTAGTATTGCGGAAAATGAGCAGTTCTTC.

The J gene is TRBJ2-7, the V gene TRBV19, with 10 bases aligning to TRBD2. J was trimmed by 2 bases and V by 6 bases; bases with no gene match: 4. Germline CDR1 reads LNHDA; CDR2 reads SQIVND (reference sequence). This CDR3 is 14 amino acids long. CDR3 protein: CASRGLARPYEQYF. DNA for the CDR3: TGTGCCAGTAGGGGACTAGCGCGTCCCTACGAGCAGTACTTC. Combining the CDR3 with reference TRBV19 and TRBJ2-7 gives the whole variable domain DGGITQSPKYLFRKEGQNVTLSCEQNLNHDAMYWYRQDPGQGLRLIYYSQIVNDFQKGDIAEGYSVSREKKESFPLTVTSAQKNPTAFYLCASRGLARPYEQYFGPGTRLTVT.

The J gene is TRBJ2-3, the V gene TRBV10-2; D not certain. The length of the CDR3 is 11 residues. Germline lookup yields CDR1 WSHSY and CDR2 SAAADI. Trimming left V 7 bases short and J 6 bases short, with 8 bases between. The DNA for the CDR3 is TGCGCCAGCATAACAGCGGATACGCAGTATTTT. It specifies CASITADTQYF.

This chain's CDR3 is CASGWPGEGNEKLFF. For the CDR3, the DNA is TGTGCTAGTGGTTGGCCAGGGGAGGGTAATGAAAAACTGTTTTTT. This rearrangement joins TRBV12-5 to TRBJ1-4; possibly TRBD1 for D (6 bases). CDR1 and CDR2 from the germline V gene are LGHNT and FRNRAP. The V and J ends lost 4 bases and 4 bases respectively, with 13 bases between them. There are 15 residues in the CDR3.

The chain couples TRBV11-3 to TRBJ2-1; D is uncertain. Germline assignment: CDR1 SGHNT and CDR2 YENEEA. There are 15 residues in the CDR3. Trimming took 3 bases from V and 0 from J, leaving 9 bases between them. CDR3 amino acids: CASSFRMSSYNEQFF. The DNA for the CDR3 is TGTGCCAGCAGCTTTCGCATGAGCTCCTACAATGAGCAGTTCTTC.

This sequence joins TRBV19 and TRBJ2-6, with 8 bases matching TRBD1. J was trimmed by 4 bases and V by 10 bases; bases with no gene match: 6. Germline assignment: CDR1 LNHDA and CDR2 SQIVND (reference sequence). CDR3 length equals 14 residues. This chain's CDR3 is CATGQGSGANVLTF. The CDR3 DNA is TGTGCCACTGGACAGGGTTCGGGGGCCAACGTCCTGACTTTC.

The V gene is TRBV28, the J gene TRBJ1-5; D is undetermined. CDR1 and CDR2 (germline): MDHEN, SYDVKM. V was pared by 6 bases and J by 2 bases, with 14 bases between. The CDR3 has 15 residues. Here the CDR3 DNA reads TGTGCCAGCAGGTTTCGAACGGGCCGCAATCAGCCCCAGCATTTT. It yields the protein CASRFRTGRNQPQHF.

In this sample, this clone turned up once. The chain employs TRBV7-6 and TRBJ2-7; no reliable D call. CDR1 is SGHVS, CDR2 FNYEAQ, per germline. V lost 5 bases to trimming and J lost 4 bases, with 30 bases between them. This CDR3 spans 19 amino acids. Here the CDR3 DNA reads TGTGCCAGCAGCCCAACCCACCTTAGAGAAGGTCTGGGTGTGTACGAGCAGTACTTC. Protein product: CASSPTHLREGLGVYEQYF.

This clone was recorded once. The rearrangement links TRBV9 to TRBJ2-3, with D perhaps matching TRBD2 (6 bases). Germline V CDR1 and CDR2: SGDLS, YYNGEE. Trimming shortened V by 0 bases and J by 6 bases, and 11 bases separated the two germline ends. This CDR3 contains 14 residues. CDR3 region: CASSVGGGRDTQYF. Here the CDR3 DNA reads TGTGCCAGCAGCGTAGGGGGAGGTCGGGATACGCAGTATTTT.

J is TRBJ1-5 and V is TRBV28; unclear D gene. The CDR3 has 11 amino acids. Between the trimmed V and J ends, which lost 4 bases and 7 bases, there was a span of 5 bases. Germline V gene sequence: CDR1 MDHEN, CDR2 SYDVKM. The CDR3 nucleotides are TGTGCCAGCAGTTCTCAACAGCCCCAGCATTTT. Protein sequence: CASSSQQPQHF. Complete variable domain (other parts from reference TRBV28 and TRBJ1-5): DVKVTQSSRYLVKRTGEKVFLECVQDMDHENMFWYRQDPGLGLRLIYFSYDVKMKEKGDIPEGYSVSREKKERFSLILESASTNQTSMYLCASSSQQPQHFGDGTRLSIL.

V gene TRBV2 combines with J gene TRBJ1-5; unclear D gene. Germline values: CDR1 SNHLY, CDR2 FYNNEI. The CDR3 is 12 residues long. Trimming pared 7 bases from V and 5 bases from J, leaving 9 bases between. The DNA for the CDR3 is TGTGCCAGCAATTCACAAGATCAGCCCCAGCATTTT. Its translation: CASNSQDQPQHF.

V is TRBV13 and J is TRBJ2-1, with TRBD2 matching 8 bases. Per the germline V gene, CDR1 is PRHDT and CDR2 is FYEKMQ (reference sequence). The V and J ends lost 3 bases and 10 bases, in that order; junction bases with no gene match: 5. This CDR3 contains 13 residues. The CDR3 sequence: CASSFGGVREQFF. In DNA form, the CDR3 reads TGTGCCAGCAGCTTCGGGGGGGTGAGGGAGCAGTTCTTC.

The DNA for the CDR3 is TGTGCCAGCAGCTTAGGATTTCCTCAGCCCCAGCATTTT. It is translated as CASSLGFPQPQHF. The chain combines TRBV7-8 with TRBJ1-5; no firm D call. This CDR3 spans 13 amino acids. Germline CDR1 SGHVS, CDR2 FQNEAQ. V shed 1 base and J shed 6 bases, with 7 bases lying between them.

The V and J genes are TRBV18 and TRBJ2-3, with D uncertain. Germline V lookup: CDR1 KGHSH, CDR2 LQKENI. With 1 base removed from V and 1 base from J, the gap between germline ends came to 15 bases. The CDR3 runs 17 residues. The CDR3 DNA reads as TGTGCCAGCTCACCACAGGCGCTCCGAGCCGGCACAGATACGCAGTATTTT. Its translation is CASSPQALRAGTDTQYF.

The chain carries TRBV28 and TRBJ2-1, with D perhaps assigned TRBD1 or TRBD2 (5 bases each). Per germline, CDR1 MDHEN and CDR2 SYDVKM. CDR3 length: 17 amino acids. The V gene lost 3 bases and the J gene lost 0 bases, with 15 bases spanning the gap. CDR3 protein: CASSFSVGRDSYNEQFF. The DNA for the CDR3 is TGTGCCAGCAGTTTTTCAGTGGGACGGGACTCCTACAATGAGCAGTTCTTC.

J is TRBJ2-2 and V is TRBV9; D is tentatively TRBD1 or TRBD2 (6 bases each). The germline V gene has CDR1 SGDLS and CDR2 YYNGEE. V was pared by 3 bases and J by 0 bases, with 15 bases between. The CDR3 runs to 17 residues. The DNA for the CDR3 is TGTGCCAGCAGCGCCCGAACGGGGGCGACGAACACCGGGGAGCTGTTTTTT. Translation: CASSARTGATNTGELFF.

The chain is built from TRBV10-3 and TRBJ2-5; D is possibly TRBD2 (5 bases). The length of the CDR3 is 12 residues. Looked up from germline, CDR1 is ENHRY and CDR2 is SYGVKD. With 3 bases removed from V and 5 bases from J, the gap between germline ends came to 7 bases. The CDR3 nucleotides are TGTGCCATCAGTGACGGGGTGGAGACCCAGTACTTC. Amino acid sequence: CAISDGVETQYF.

The J gene is TRBJ2-2, the V gene TRBV9; D remains unclear. The V gene lost 4 bases and the J gene lost 7 bases, with 20 bases spanning the gap. The CDR3 extends over 16 amino acids. Germline assignment: CDR1 SGDLS and CDR2 YYNGEE. The CDR3 nucleotides are TGTGCCAGCAGCCTCGAGACTCGCCCAACGGGCGGGGAGCTGTTTTTT. Translating gives CASSLETRPTGGELFF.

CDR3 DNA: TGCGCCAGCTCAACTTGGGGAGAGCGGGACGACAATGAGCAGTTCTTC. Translation gives CASSTWGERDDNEQFF. V gene TRBV5-1 combines with J gene TRBJ2-1, with TRBD2 matching 7 bases. Germline V gives CDR1 SGHRS, CDR2 YFSETQ. There are 16 residues in the CDR3. V dropped 7 bases and J dropped 5; count of bases not matched to a gene: 15. Full variable domain (missing parts from reference TRBV5-1 and TRBJ2-1): KAGVTQTPRYLIKTRGQQVTLSCSPISGHRSVSWYQQTPGQGLQFLFEYFSETQRNKGNFPGRFSGRQFSNSRSEMNVSTLELGDSALYLCASSTWGERDDNEQFFGPGTRLTVL.